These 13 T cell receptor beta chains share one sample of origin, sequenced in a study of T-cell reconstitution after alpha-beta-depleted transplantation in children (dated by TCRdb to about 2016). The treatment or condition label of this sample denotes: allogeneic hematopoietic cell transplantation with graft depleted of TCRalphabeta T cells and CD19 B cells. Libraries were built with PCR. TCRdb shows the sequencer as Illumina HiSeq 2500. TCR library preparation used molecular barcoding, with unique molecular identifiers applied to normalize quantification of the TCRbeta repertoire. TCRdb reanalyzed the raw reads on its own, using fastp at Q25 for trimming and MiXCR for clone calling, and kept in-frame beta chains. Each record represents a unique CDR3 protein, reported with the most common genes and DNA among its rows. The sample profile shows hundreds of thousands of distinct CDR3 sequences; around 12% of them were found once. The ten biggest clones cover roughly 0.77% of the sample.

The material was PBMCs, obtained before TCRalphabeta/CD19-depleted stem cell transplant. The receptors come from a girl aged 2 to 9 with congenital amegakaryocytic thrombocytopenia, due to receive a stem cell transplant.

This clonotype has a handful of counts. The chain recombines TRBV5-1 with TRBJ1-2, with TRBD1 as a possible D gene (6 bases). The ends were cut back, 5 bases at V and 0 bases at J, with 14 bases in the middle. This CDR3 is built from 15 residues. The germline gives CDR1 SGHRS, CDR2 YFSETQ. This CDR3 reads CASRPPQGSNYGYTF. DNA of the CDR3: TGCGCCAGCAGACCACCACAGGGATCTAACTATGGCTACACCTTC.

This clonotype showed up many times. CDR3 bases: TGTGCCAGCAGCTTAGTATGGAACACTGAAGCTTTCTTT. It specifies CASSLVWNTEAFF. The J gene is TRBJ1-1, the V gene TRBV7-2; D gene ambiguous. Trimming stripped 1 base from V and 1 base from J, with 4 bases between. The CDR3 runs 13 residues. Germline CDR1 is SGHTA and CDR2 is FQGNSA.

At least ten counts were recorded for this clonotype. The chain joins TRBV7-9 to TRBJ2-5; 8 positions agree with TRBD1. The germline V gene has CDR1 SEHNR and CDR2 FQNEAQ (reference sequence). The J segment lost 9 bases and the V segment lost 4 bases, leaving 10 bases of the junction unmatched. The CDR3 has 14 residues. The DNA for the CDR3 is TGTGCCAGCAGCTCTAAGGGACAGGCCGGGGCCCAGTACTTC. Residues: CASSSKGQAGAQYF.

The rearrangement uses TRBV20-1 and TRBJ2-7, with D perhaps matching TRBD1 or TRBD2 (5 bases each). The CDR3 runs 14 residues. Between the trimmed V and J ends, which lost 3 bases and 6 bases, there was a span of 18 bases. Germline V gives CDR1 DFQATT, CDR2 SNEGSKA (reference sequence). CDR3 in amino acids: CSASTGRVKVEQYF. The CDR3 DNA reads TGCAGTGCTAGTACGGGGCGAGTCAAGGTCGAGCAGTACTTC.

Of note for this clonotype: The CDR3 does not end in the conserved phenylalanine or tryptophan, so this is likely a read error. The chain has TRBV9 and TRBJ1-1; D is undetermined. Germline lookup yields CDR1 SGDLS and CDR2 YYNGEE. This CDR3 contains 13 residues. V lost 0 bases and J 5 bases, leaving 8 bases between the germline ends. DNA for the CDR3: TGTGCCAGCAGCGTAGGAGGGAGGACTGAAGCTTTCATT. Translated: CASSVGGRTEAFI.

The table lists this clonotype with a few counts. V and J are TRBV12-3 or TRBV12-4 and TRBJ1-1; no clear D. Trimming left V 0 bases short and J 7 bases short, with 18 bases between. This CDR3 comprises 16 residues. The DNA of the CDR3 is TGTGCCAGCAGTTTAGCACCGAGCGAAGCCCGGATTGAAGCTTTCTTT. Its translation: CASSLAPSEARIEAFF.

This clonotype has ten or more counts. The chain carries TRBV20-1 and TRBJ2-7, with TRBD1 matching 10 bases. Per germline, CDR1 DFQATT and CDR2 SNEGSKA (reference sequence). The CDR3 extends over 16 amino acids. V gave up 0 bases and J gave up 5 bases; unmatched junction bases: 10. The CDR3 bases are TGCAGTGCTAGAGACCTTTTCCGGGACAGGGGAGACGAGCAGTACTTC. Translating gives CSARDLFRDRGDEQYF.

CDR3 region: CSVEARIVPCLILGYEQYF. Written as DNA, the CDR3 is TGCAGCGTTGAGGCCCGGATAGTCCCATGCCTTATCCTTGGCTACGAGCAGTACTTC. The chain employs TRBV29-1 and TRBJ2-7; D not resolved. There are 19 residues in the CDR3. V gave up 3 bases and J gave up 3 bases, with 30 bases separating them. Germline lookup yields CDR1 SQVTM and CDR2 ANQGSEA.

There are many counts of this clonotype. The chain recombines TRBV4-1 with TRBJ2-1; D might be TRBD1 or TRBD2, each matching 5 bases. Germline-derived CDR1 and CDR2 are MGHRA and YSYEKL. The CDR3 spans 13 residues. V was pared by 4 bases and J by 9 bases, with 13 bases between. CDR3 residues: CASSPPVGVEQFF. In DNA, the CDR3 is TGCGCCAGCAGCCCCCCGGTGGGGGTTGAGCAGTTCTTC.

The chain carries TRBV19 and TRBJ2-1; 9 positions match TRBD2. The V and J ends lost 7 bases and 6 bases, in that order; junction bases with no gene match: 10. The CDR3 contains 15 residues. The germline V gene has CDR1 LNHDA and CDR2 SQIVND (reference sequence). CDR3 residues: CASTSIAGATNEQFF. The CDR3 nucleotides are TGTGCCAGTACCTCAATAGCGGGAGCGACCAATGAGCAGTTCTTC.

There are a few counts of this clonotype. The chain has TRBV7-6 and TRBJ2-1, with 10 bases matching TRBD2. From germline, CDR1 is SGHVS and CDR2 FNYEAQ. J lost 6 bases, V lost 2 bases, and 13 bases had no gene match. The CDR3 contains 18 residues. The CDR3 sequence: CASSLWPPSGLAFNEQFF. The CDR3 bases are TGTGCCAGCAGCTTATGGCCCCCTTCGGGACTAGCGTTCAATGAGCAGTTCTTC.

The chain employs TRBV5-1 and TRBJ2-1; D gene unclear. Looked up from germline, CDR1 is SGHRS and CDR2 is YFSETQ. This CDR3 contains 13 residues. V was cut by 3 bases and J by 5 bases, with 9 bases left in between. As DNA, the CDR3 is TGCGCCAGCAGCTCCCGGACGGACAATGAGCAGTTCTTC. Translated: CASSSRTDNEQFF. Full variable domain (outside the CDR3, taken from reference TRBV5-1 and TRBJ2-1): KAGVTQTPRYLIKTRGQQVTLSCSPISGHRSVSWYQQTPGQGLQFLFEYFSETQRNKGNFPGRFSGRQFSNSRSEMNVSTLELGDSALYLCASSSRTDNEQFFGPGTRLTVL.

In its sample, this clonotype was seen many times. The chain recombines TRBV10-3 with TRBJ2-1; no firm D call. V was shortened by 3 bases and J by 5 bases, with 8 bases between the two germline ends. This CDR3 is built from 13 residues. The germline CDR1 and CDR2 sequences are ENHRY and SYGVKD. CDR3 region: CAISDGRHNEQFF. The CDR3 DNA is TGTGCCATCAGTGACGGACGACACAATGAGCAGTTCTTC.